This T cell receptor beta chain was sequenced during a study of blood T cell repertoires in COVID-19. The trim removed 3 bases at V and 3 bases at J, leaving 3 bases unmatched. Germline V gives CDR1 LNHDA, CDR2 SQIVND (reference sequence). The CDR3 length is 14 residues. Participants reported their clinical history, and cohort assignment relied on those reports. Sequencing used immunoSEQ multiplex PCR; TCRdb keeps in-frame clones, though not all of them. The data hold roughly 240,000 clones, with roughly 87% observed a single time. The sequence came from a woman aged 25-40 years with acute COVID-19. V gene TRBV19 combines with J gene TRBJ1-2; 8 positions agree with TRBD1. Specimen: PBMCs or T cells enriched from blood (not recorded which). The CDR3 sequence is CASSIRGPDYGYTF. The CDR3 DNA sequence: TGTGCCAGTAGTATCAGGGGGCCTGACTATGGCTACACCTTC.